What follows are 25 T cell receptor beta chains derived from one specimen sequenced in a study of blood T cell repertoires in COVID-19. Repertoires were generated with immunoSEQ multiplex PCR, while TCRdb's copy carries only in-frame clones and drops some. The sample yields 200,000 to 300,000 clones, approximately 87% seen once. The sequenced sample consisted of peripheral blood. The source is a man aged 60 to 69 with acute or convalescent COVID-19.

This chain uses TRBV10-3 with TRBJ2-1; 9 nucleotides match TRBD2. The CDR3 spans 13 residues. CDR1 and CDR2 (germline): ENHRY, SYGVKD. The trim removed 7 bases at V and 4 bases at J, leaving 2 bases unmatched. CDR3 residues: CAIIAGEYNEQFF. CDR3 bases: TGTGCCATCATAGCGGGAGAGTACAATGAGCAGTTCTTC.

Notes on this clone: Compared with germline, one end of the junction differs, possibly owing to a read error. The chain uses TRBV12-3 or TRBV12-4 and TRBJ1-1; D remains unclear. The CDR3 length is 13 residues. The CDR3: CATSLGRVSEAFF. For the CDR3, the DNA is TGTGCCACCAGTTTAGGTCGGGTTTCTGAAGCTTTCTTT.

The chain combines TRBV19 with TRBJ2-1, with 10 bases lining up with TRBD2. With 0 bases clipped from V and 8 bases from J, the junction kept 4 bases outside the gene matches. The CDR3 is 15 residues long. Germline loops: CDR1 LNHDA, CDR2 SQIVND (reference sequence). For the CDR3, the DNA is TGTGCCAGTAGTATAGAAACGAGCGGGAGGGATGAGCAGTTCTTC. This sequence encodes CASSIETSGRDEQFF.

The chain joins TRBV29-1 to TRBJ1-1, with TRBD1 as a possible D gene (5 bases). Germline V lookup: CDR1 SQVTM, CDR2 ANQGSEA. CDR3 length: 13 residues. Trimming stripped 4 bases from V and 1 base from J, with 10 bases between. The CDR3 sequence is CSVATQGNTEAFF. The CDR3 region has the DNA TGCAGCGTTGCAACCCAGGGGAACACTGAAGCTTTCTTT.

The chain joins TRBV19 to TRBJ2-6, with a weak D call TRBD1 (6 bases). The germline gives CDR1 LNHDA, CDR2 SQIVND (reference sequence). With 2 bases removed from V and 4 bases from J, the gap between germline ends came to 9 bases. The CDR3 covers 15 residues. CDR3 sequence (DNA): TGTGCCAGTAGTATACCAGGGACAGGGGCCAACGTCCTGACTTTC. This encodes CASSIPGTGANVLTF.

V usage is TRBV6-5 and J usage is TRBJ2-7, with a possible D match to TRBD2 (6 bases). The CDR3 is made up of 15 amino acids. The V gene lost 6 bases and the J gene lost 2 bases, with 17 bases spanning the gap. Looked up from germline, CDR1 is MNHEY and CDR2 is SVGAGI. The CDR3 spells CASSRRLVPTYEQYF. DNA for the CDR3: TGTGCCAGCAGCCGAAGACTAGTCCCGACCTACGAGCAGTACTTC.

V and J are TRBV3-1 (or the pseudogene TRBV3-2) and TRBJ2-7; no reliable D call. The CDR3 extends over 14 amino acids. The germline V gene has CDR1 LGHDT and CDR2 YNNKEL (reference sequence). Between the trimmed V and J ends, which lost 0 bases and 1 base, there was a span of 7 bases. CDR3 loop: CASSQEPGSYEQYF. In DNA, the CDR3 is TGTGCCAGCAGCCAAGAGCCAGGATCCTACGAGCAGTACTTC.

V and J are TRBV11-3 and TRBJ2-7; D is uncertain. The CDR3 extends over 12 amino acids. V was cut by 2 bases and J by 4 bases, with 6 bases left in between. Germline V gene sequence: CDR1 SGHNT, CDR2 YENEEA. The CDR3 DNA reads as TGTGCCAGCAGCTTACGTCTTTACGAGCAGTACTTC. Translating gives CASSLRLYEQYF.

The J gene is TRBJ2-1, the V gene TRBV30; the D is unclear. The germline V gene has CDR1 GTSNPN and CDR2 SVGIG (reference sequence). The CDR3 contains 13 residues. Trimming stripped 2 bases from V and 6 bases from J, with 11 bases between. CDR3 residues: CAWSPTLGNEQFF. CDR3 DNA sequence: TGTGCCTGGAGTCCTACCCTAGGCAATGAGCAGTTCTTC.

J is TRBJ1-2 and V is TRBV9; 11 bases agree with TRBD1. Germline CDR1 is SGDLS and CDR2 is YYNGEE. The CDR3 runs to 15 residues. The trim removed 1 base at V and 8 bases at J, leaving 7 bases unmatched. This CDR3 reads CASSVRPGTGGGYTF. The CDR3 DNA follows: TGTGCCAGCAGCGTACGCCCCGGGACAGGGGGAGGCTACACCTTC. The full variable domain, rest sourced from reference TRBV9 and TRBJ1-2, is DSGVTQTPKHLITATGQRVTLRCSPRSGDLSVYWYQQSLDQGLQFLIQYYNGEERAKGNILERFSAQQFPDLHSELNLSSLELGDSALYFCASSVRPGTGGGYTFGSGTRLTVV.

V is TRBV5-4 and J is TRBJ1-2; 8 bases align to TRBD1. This CDR3 region has 15 residues. V lost 4 bases to trimming and J lost 5 bases; unmatched junction nucleotides: 10. Germline assignment: CDR1 SGHNT and CDR2 YYREEE (reference sequence). The DNA for the CDR3 is TGTGCCAGCAGCGCTCGGGACAGGCCTGTTTATGGCTACACCTTC. Encoded protein: CASSARDRPVYGYTF.

The V call is TRBV19, the J call TRBJ1-1; a possible D gene is TRBD1 (6 bases). Trimming stripped 1 base from V and 2 bases from J, with 17 bases between. The CDR3 is 17 residues long. Germline CDR1 LNHDA, CDR2 SQIVND (reference sequence). The CDR3 sequence: CASSIVQGTVGNTEAFF. The CDR3 DNA follows: TGTGCCAGTAGTATAGTACAGGGAACGGTGGGCAACACTGAAGCTTTCTTT. The full variable domain, with the rest looked up from reference TRBV19 and TRBJ1-1, is DGGITQSPKYLFRKEGQNVTLSCEQNLNHDAMYWYRQDPGQGLRLIYYSQIVNDFQKGDIAEGYSVSREKKESFPLTVTSAQKNPTAFYLCASSIVQGTVGNTEAFFGQGTRLTVV.

The chain uses TRBV7-6 and TRBJ1-2; a weak D match, TRBD1 (5 bases). Deletions cut 4 bases from V and 7 bases from J, with 13 bases between. CDR3 length: 13 amino acids. Germline V gene lookup returns CDR1 SGHVS and CDR2 FNYEAQ. Written as DNA, the CDR3 is TGTGCCAGCAGCTCCGGGACTCTGGGTGGCTACACCTTC. It codes for CASSSGTLGGYTF. Based on the CDR3 plus reference TRBV7-6 and TRBJ1-2, the full variable domain is GAGVSQSPRYKVTKRGQDVALRCDPISGHVSLYWYRQALGQGPEFLTYFNYEAQQDKSGLPNDRFSAERPEGSISTLTIQRTEQRDSAMYRCASSSGTLGGYTFGSGTRLTVV.

Only a few counts were recorded for this clone. The gene calls are TRBV7-2 and TRBJ2-3; D is perhaps TRBD1 (5 bases). V dropped 0 bases and J dropped 6 bases, with 7 bases sitting between them. The CDR3 has 13 amino acids. Germline V gene data show CDR1 as SGHTA and CDR2 as FQGNSA. In nucleotides, the CDR3 is TGTGCCAGCAGCTTAGCTGGGGCGGATACGCAGTATTTT. This gives the protein CASSLAGADTQYF.

This clone was counted between two and nine times. This chain links TRBV12-3 or TRBV12-4 with TRBJ1-3, with D possibly being TRBD1 (5 bases). CDR3 length equals 13 residues. V was clipped by 3 bases and J by 5 bases, with 8 bases between them. The CDR3 sequence: CASSFQGRNTIYF. The CDR3 region has the DNA TGTGCCAGCAGTTTTCAGGGTAGAAACACCATATATTTT.

CDR3 region: CASRNTGYTEAFF. CDR3 nucleotides: TGTGCCAGCCGAAACACAGGGTACACTGAAGCTTTCTTT. This rearrangement joins TRBV28 to TRBJ1-1, with D perhaps matching TRBD1 (6 bases). The ends were cut back, 8 bases at V and 3 bases at J, with 13 bases in the middle. Germline V gives CDR1 MDHEN, CDR2 SYDVKM. This CDR3 is 13 amino acids long.

J is TRBJ2-3 and V is TRBV9; tentatively, D is TRBD2 (5 bases). Trimming removed 4 bases from V and 4 bases from J, with 16 bases in between. Looked up from germline, CDR1 is SGDLS and CDR2 is YYNGEE. CDR3 size: 15 residues. The CDR3, as DNA: TGTGCCAGCAGCAGGGAGTTAGTTGGGGCAGATACGCAGTATTTT. This codes for CASSRELVGADTQYF.

This chain links TRBV18 with TRBJ2-3, with 8 nucleotides matching TRBD1. With 2 bases clipped from V and 5 bases from J, the junction kept 9 bases outside the gene matches. Germline CDR1 is KGHSH and CDR2 is LQKENI. The CDR3 totals 16 residues. CDR3 DNA: TGTGCCAGCTCACCAGGTTTCCAGGGGGCAGGAGATACGCAGTATTTT. It yields the protein CASSPGFQGAGDTQYF.

The chain employs TRBV28 and TRBJ2-1, with 15 positions matching TRBD2. Trimming cost V 5 bases and J 8 bases; bases outside gene matches: 4. Germline lookup yields CDR1 MDHEN and CDR2 SYDVKM. The CDR3 consists of 15 residues. The DNA for the CDR3 is TGTGCCAGCAGTCTAGGGACTAGCGGGGGGTATGAGCAGTTCTTC. It is translated as CASSLGTSGGYEQFF.

The chain is built from TRBV7-2 and TRBJ1-5, with D perhaps TRBD1 (5 bases). The CDR3 is 15 amino acids. The germline CDR1 and CDR2 sequences are SGHTA and FQGNSA. The V and J ends lost 5 bases and 0 bases respectively, with 11 bases between them. The DNA for the CDR3 is TGTGCCAGCAGCCTGGCAGGGTATAGCAATCAGCCCCAGCATTTT. Protein product: CASSLAGYSNQPQHF.

This chain connects TRBV29-1 to TRBJ2-2, with D perhaps TRBD2 (5 bases). V lost 0 bases, J lost 8 bases, and 7 bases lay in between. The CDR3 runs 12 residues. The germline V gene has CDR1 SQVTM and CDR2 ANQGSEA. CDR3 nucleotides: TGCAGCGTTGAAGATTGGGAGGGGGAGCTGTTTTTT. This encodes CSVEDWEGELFF.

The chain recombines TRBV11-2 with TRBJ2-7, with a weak D call TRBD2 (7 bases). The germline gives CDR1 SGHAT, CDR2 FQNNGV. The CDR3 has 15 residues. V lost 1 base, J lost 3 bases, and 13 bases lay in between. CDR3 protein: CASSLGGGRNYEQYF. The CDR3 DNA sequence: TGTGCCAGCAGCTTAGGGGGGGGGCGAAACTACGAGCAGTACTTC.

This clone showed up just once. The chain recombines TRBV19 with TRBJ1-3; no clear D gene. V lost 5 bases and J lost 8, with 13 bases in between. CDR3 length: 13 residues. Germline V gene data show CDR1 as LNHDA and CDR2 as SQIVND (reference sequence). The CDR3 loop reads CASSAEFVDTIYF. The CDR3 DNA reads TGTGCCAGTAGTGCCGAGTTTGTGGACACCATATATTTT.

The chain joins TRBV3-1 (or the pseudogene TRBV3-2) to TRBJ2-7; 8 nucleotides line up with TRBD1. This CDR3 is built from 15 residues. Germline CDR1 reads LGHDT; CDR2 reads YNNKEL (reference sequence). V trimming: 1 base; J trimming: 3 bases; junction bases outside the gene matches: 5. The CDR3 is CASSQAGTGNYEQYF. CDR3 DNA: TGTGCCAGCAGCCAAGCCGGGACAGGAAACTACGAGCAGTACTTC.

The chain combines TRBV10-3 with TRBJ2-1; 7 positions agree with TRBD2. Per the germline V gene, CDR1 is ENHRY and CDR2 is SYGVKD. V was clipped by 5 bases and J by 2 bases; unmatched bases: 9. The CDR3 is made up of 16 amino acids. The CDR3: CAISPFSGNTYNEQFF. Here the CDR3 DNA reads TGTGCCATCAGTCCCTTCAGCGGGAACACCTACAATGAGCAGTTCTTC.